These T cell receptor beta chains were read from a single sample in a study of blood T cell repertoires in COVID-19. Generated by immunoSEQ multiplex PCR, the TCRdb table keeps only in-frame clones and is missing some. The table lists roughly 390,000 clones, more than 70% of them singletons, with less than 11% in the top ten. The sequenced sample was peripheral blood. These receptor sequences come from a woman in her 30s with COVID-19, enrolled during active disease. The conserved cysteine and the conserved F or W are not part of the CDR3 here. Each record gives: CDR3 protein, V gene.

CDR3 protein: ASSQVGQAAAGTQY
V gene: TRBV4-2

CDR3 protein: ASSIATGGIYNEQF
V gene: TRBV19

CDR3 protein: ASSLGQGARGELF
V gene: TRBV11-2

CDR3 protein: ASSDRTGGNEQY
V gene: TRBV5-1

CDR3 protein: ASNLAGVYNEQF
V gene: TRBV5-5

CDR3 protein: ASNSGGNTGELF
V gene: TRBV5-4

CDR3 protein: ATKLGGLSTDTQY
V gene: TRBV7-2

CDR3 protein: AWSGRGLISPLH
V gene: TRBV30

CDR3 protein: ASSLTLGGTGELF
V gene: TRBV11-2

CDR3 protein: ASSLGPGGSWNTGELF
V gene: TRBV5-4

CDR3 protein: TSPSYNSPLH
V gene: TRBV1

CDR3 protein: ASSLLPYQPQH
V gene: TRBV7-3

CDR3 protein: ATSDSGRAGGTEAF
V gene: TRBV24-1

CDR3 protein: SASPSGRMSDTQY
V gene: TRBV20-1

CDR3 protein: ASSRSTGGDEQY
V gene: TRBV6-5

CDR3 protein: ASSGLSDTDTQY
V gene: TRBV6-2/TRBV6-3

CDR3 protein: ASSVEVGGRYEQY
V gene: TRBV9

CDR3 protein: ASSVGRGNYGYT
V gene: TRBV9

CDR3 protein: ATSDSLLLYNEQF
V gene: TRBV24-1

CDR3 protein: ASSTPGEGYNEQF
V gene: TRBV5-4

CDR3 protein: APSRDSGRPGELF
V gene: TRBV12-2

CDR3 protein: ASSLGQANEKLF
V gene: TRBV7-2

CDR3 protein: ATSEKGFGANVLT
V gene: TRBV24-1

CDR3 protein: ASSEGAGGPHNEQF
V gene: TRBV6-4

CDR3 protein: ASSVLAGFTDTQY
V gene: TRBV2

CDR3 protein: ASSSHVLAGHYEQY
V gene: TRBV28

CDR3 protein: ASSPWTGVDTQY
V gene: TRBV5-4

CDR3 protein: ASSLSSGQGSNYGYT
V gene: TRBV9

CDR3 protein: ASSTGTRGELPQH
V gene: TRBV19

CDR3 protein: AISARGTEAF
V gene: TRBV10-3

CDR3 protein: ASSERSSYEQY
V gene: TRBV6-1

CDR3 protein: ASSVSGVEQF
V gene: TRBV19

CDR3 protein: AWSVSAGNTIY
V gene: TRBV30

CDR3 protein: ASGLHRADNEQF
V gene: TRBV5-1

CDR3 protein: ASSSPGTGDYNEQF
V gene: TRBV7-9

CDR3 protein: ASSRGGDSHYEQY
V gene: TRBV6-5

CDR3 protein: SVRGRGPHEQY
V gene: TRBV29-1

CDR3 protein: ASSPRSYNQPQH
V gene: TRBV3-1/TRBV3-2

CDR3 protein: ASSQEWGGLGSGANVLT
V gene: TRBV14

CDR3 protein: ASRLAGPTGELF
V gene: TRBV7-3

CDR3 protein: ASSLAGPPGADTQY
V gene: TRBV7-2

CDR3 protein: ASSEGLAGAGELF
V gene: TRBV6-4

CDR3 protein: ASSRTGTGETQY
V gene: TRBV5-4

CDR3 protein: ASSEQGMGNQPQH
V gene: TRBV2

CDR3 protein: ASSLGPGGRETQY
V gene: TRBV5-8

CDR3 protein: ATSTQAGNTGELF
V gene: TRBV15

CDR3 protein: ASSTTGVSYNEQF
V gene: TRBV10-1

CDR3 protein: ASRGTGYEKLF
V gene: TRBV19

CDR3 protein: SASGQVRDEQF
V gene: TRBV20-1

CDR3 protein: ASSRAGGNTGELF
V gene: TRBV14

CDR3 protein: SVAWGENTEAF
V gene: TRBV29-1

CDR3 protein: ASSQAAGGQRETRRNIQY
V gene: TRBV3-1/TRBV3-2

CDR3 protein: ASSSPLAPSSQETQY
V gene: TRBV6-2/TRBV6-3

CDR3 protein: ASSLSGSLQETQY
V gene: TRBV7-7

CDR3 protein: ASSKDSRSNQPQH
V gene: TRBV9

CDR3 protein: SVGAGRDQPQH
V gene: TRBV29-1

CDR3 protein: SGGQGWDTEAF
V gene: TRBV29-1

CDR3 protein: ASSDSGQPLGDIQY
V gene: TRBV10-2

CDR3 protein: ASTRQGRGEQF
V gene: TRBV2

CDR3 protein: ASSELGDRIPYGYT
V gene: TRBV6-1